This TCR beta chain was documented in a study of T cells after yellow fever vaccination. At the level of the study: Fractions of low cell number were prepared using SMART-Seq v4 Ultra Low Input. General study findings and limits: Subsequent booster samples again held most clones from primary vaccination (around 96% CD4, roughly 91% CD8). Bulk-population clonotypes that are abundant could appear as contaminants in FACS-sorted repertoires.

Points on this clonotype: No antigen is known for it.

Each CDR3 protein gets one entry after TCRdb re-called the 5' RACE reads with MiXCR. This sample has hundreds of thousands of distinct CDR3 sequences, with about 3.5% found just once. The CDR3 contains 13 residues. Germline-derived CDR1 and CDR2 are KGHSH and LQKENI. The V gene lost 6 bases and the J gene lost 1 base, with 6 bases spanning the gap. The receptor's source is a man younger than 35 who received the YFV17D yellow fever vaccine. V usage is TRBV18 and J usage is TRBJ1-4; D perhaps matches TRBD1 (5 bases). The source material was PBMCs, sampled on the day of the yellow fever booster vaccination. CDR3 DNA: TGTGCCAGCTCGCAGGGAACTAATGAAAAACTGTTTTTT. Encoded protein: CASSQGTNEKLFF.